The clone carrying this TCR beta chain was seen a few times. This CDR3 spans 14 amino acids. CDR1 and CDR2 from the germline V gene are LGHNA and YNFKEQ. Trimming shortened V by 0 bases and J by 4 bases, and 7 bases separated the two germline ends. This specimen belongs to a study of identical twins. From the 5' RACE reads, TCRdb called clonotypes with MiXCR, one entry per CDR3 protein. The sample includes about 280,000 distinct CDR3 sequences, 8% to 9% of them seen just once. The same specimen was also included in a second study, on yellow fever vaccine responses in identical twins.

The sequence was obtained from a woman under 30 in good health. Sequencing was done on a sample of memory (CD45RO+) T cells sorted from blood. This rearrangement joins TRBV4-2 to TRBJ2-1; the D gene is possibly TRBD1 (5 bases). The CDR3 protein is CASSQEGDYNEQFF. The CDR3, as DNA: TGTGCCAGCAGCCAAGAAGGGGATTACAATGAGCAGTTCTTC.